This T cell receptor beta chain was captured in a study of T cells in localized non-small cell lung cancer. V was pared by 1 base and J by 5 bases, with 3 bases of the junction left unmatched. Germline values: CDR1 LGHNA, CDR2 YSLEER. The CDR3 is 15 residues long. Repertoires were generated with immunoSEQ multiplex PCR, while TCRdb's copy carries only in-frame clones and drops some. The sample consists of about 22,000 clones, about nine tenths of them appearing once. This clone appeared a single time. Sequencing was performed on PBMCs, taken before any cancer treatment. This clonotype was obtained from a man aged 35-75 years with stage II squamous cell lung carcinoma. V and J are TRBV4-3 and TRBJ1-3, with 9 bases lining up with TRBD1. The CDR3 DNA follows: TGCGCCAGCAGCCAAGGAGGACAGGGGAGAAACACCATATATTTT. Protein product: CASSQGGQGRNTIYF.